The rows below give T cell receptor beta chains drawn from one sample of a study of metastatic and nonmetastatic thyroid tumors. TCRdb redid the clone calls on the PCR reads using MiXCR. The sample lists roughly 30,000 clones; 15% to 20% were seen once. The sequencing input was blood. Every receptor here comes from a female donor with papillary thyroid cancer or a benign thyroid nodule (not recorded which). Some clones in this sample may be carry-over from other donors' samples. The CDR3 runs from the conserved cysteine through the conserved F or W. The order of the fields is J gene, D gene, V gene, clone size, CDR3 protein, CDR3 DNA. D genes are given only for firm matches. Clone sizes are given selectively: once, few, many, or a class where the clone is expanded.

J: TRBJ2-6
D: TRBD2
V: TRBV18
size: NA
CDR3: CASSPYGGTSGANVLTF
DNA: TGTGCCAGCTCACCCTACGGGGGGACGTCTGGGGCCAACGTCCTGACTTTC

J: TRBJ2-7
D: TRBD2
V: TRBV7-9
size: many
CDR3: CASSLGASGTSYEQYF
DNA: TGTGCCAGCAGCTTAGGCGCTAGCGGGACCTCCTACGAGCAGTACTTC

J: TRBJ2-1
D: TRBD1
V: TRBV28
size: few
CDR3: CASRAQQGSYNEQFF
DNA: TGTGCCAGCAGAGCTCAACAGGGGTCCTACAATGAGCAGTTCTTC

J: TRBJ1-1
D: NA
V: TRBV2
size: many
CDR3: CASSPQGEAFF
DNA: TGTGCCAGCAGCCCCCAGGGTGAAGCTTTCTTT

J: TRBJ2-7
D: TRBD2
V: TRBV20-1
size: NA
CDR3: CSARAGGTYEQYF
DNA: TGCAGTGCTAGAGCGGGGGGAACCTACGAGCAGTACTTC

J: TRBJ2-7
D: NA
V: TRBV19
size: many
CDR3: CASSMGLQGEQYF
DNA: TGTGCCAGTAGTATGGGGCTCCAGGGAGAGCAGTACTTC

J: TRBJ2-5
D: NA
V: TRBV11-3
size: many
CDR3: CASSDRFREHANQETQYF
DNA: TGTGCCAGCAGCGATCGTTTCCGCGAGCACGCAAACCAAGAGACCCAGTACTTC

J: TRBJ2-7
D: NA
V: TRBV12-3/TRBV12-4
size: medium-sized
CDR3: CASSFNLEQYF
DNA: TGTGCCAGCAGTTTTAATCTAGAGCAGTACTTC

J: TRBJ2-7
D: TRBD1
V: TRBV10-3
size: many
CDR3: CAIRGQGRISYEQYF
DNA: TGTGCCATCAGGGGACAGGGCCGCATCTCCTACGAGCAGTACTTC

J: TRBJ1-1
D: TRBD1
V: TRBV5-1
size: NA
CDR3: CASTYSGGGTEAFF
DNA: TGCGCCAGCACCTACTCAGGGGGCGGCACTGAAGCTTTCTTT

J: TRBJ2-1
D: TRBD2
V: TRBV5-1
size: many
CDR3: CASSLLTSGRTPDNEQFF
DNA: TGCGCCAGCAGCTTGCTTACTAGCGGGAGGACCCCCGACAATGAGCAGTTCTTC

J: TRBJ2-2
D: TRBD2
V: TRBV7-3
size: many
CDR3: CASSFSSGNTGELFF
DNA: TGTGCCAGCAGCTTTTCTAGCGGGAACACCGGGGAGCTGTTTTTT

J: TRBJ1-2
D: TRBD1
V: TRBV4-2
size: many
CDR3: CASSQAFQGEYGYTF
DNA: TGTGCCAGCAGCCAAGCTTTCCAGGGGGAGTATGGCTACACCTTC

J: TRBJ2-1
D: NA
V: TRBV29-1
size: many
CDR3: CSATGSYNEQFF
DNA: TGCAGCGCGACAGGATCCTACAATGAGCAGTTCTTC

J: TRBJ1-1
D: TRBD1
V: TRBV6-1
size: many
CDR3: CASSEHRQGAMAFF
DNA: TGTGCCAGCAGTGAACACCGACAGGGGGCTATGGCTTTCTTT

J: TRBJ2-1
D: NA
V: TRBV2
size: many
CDR3: CASTRDGIRNNEQFF
DNA: TGTGCCAGCACCCGAGACGGAATCCGGAACAATGAGCAGTTCTTC

J: TRBJ2-5
D: NA
V: TRBV5-1
size: NA
CDR3: CASSLEGPTETKYF
DNA: TGCGCCAGCAGCTTGGAAGGACCGACGGAGACCAAGTACTTC

J: TRBJ1-2
D: NA
V: TRBV12-5
size: few
CDR3: CASVLPDLEDHNGYTF
DNA: TGTGCTAGTGTTTTGCCTGACCTGGAGGATCACAATGGCTACACCTTC

J: TRBJ2-1
D: TRBD2
V: TRBV10-3
size: many
CDR3: CAISEAGGYNEQFF
DNA: TGTGCCATCAGTGAAGCGGGGGGGTACAATGAGCAGTTCTTC

J: TRBJ2-2
D: NA
V: TRBV30
size: many
CDR3: CAWSGLETTGELFF
DNA: TGTGCCTGGAGTGGGCTAGAGACCACCGGGGAGCTGTTTTTT

J: TRBJ2-1
D: NA
V: TRBV7-6
size: many
CDR3: CARSLAEGINEQFF
DNA: TGTGCCCGCAGCTTAGCAGAAGGGATTAATGAGCAGTTCTTC

J: TRBJ1-2
D: NA
V: TRBV6-4
size: NA
CDR3: CASSDSGRETCYTF
DNA: TGTGCCAGCAGTGACTCGGGCCGGGAGACGTGCTACACCTTC

J: TRBJ2-5
D: NA
V: TRBV19
size: many
CDR3: CASSIWGRQETQYF
DNA: TGTGCCAGTAGTATTTGGGGGCGTCAAGAGACCCAGTACTTC

J: TRBJ1-3
D: TRBD1
V: TRBV7-2
size: NA
CDR3: CASSRRTGAGNTIYF
DNA: TGTGCCAGCAGCCGTAGGACAGGGGCTGGAAACACAATATATTTT

J: TRBJ2-7
D: NA
V: TRBV28
size: NA
CDR3: CASSKIGRHRSYEQYF
DNA: TGTGCCAGCAGTAAAATTGGCCGTCACAGATCCTACGAGCAGTACTTC

J: TRBJ2-7
D: TRBD1
V: TRBV20-1
size: many
CDR3: CSASRGTGAYEQYF
DNA: TGCAGTGCTAGTAGGGGAACAGGGGCCTACGAGCAGTACTTC

J: TRBJ2-7
D: NA
V: TRBV5-6
size: many
CDR3: CASSFSGHEQYF
DNA: TGTGCCAGCAGTTTCTCGGGCCACGAGCAGTACTTC

J: TRBJ2-5
D: NA
V: TRBV7-9
size: many
CDR3: CASSLGIGVGETQYF
DNA: TGTGCCAGCAGCTTGGGAATCGGGGTGGGGGAGACCCAGTACTTC

J: TRBJ1-5
D: NA
V: TRBV6-1
size: large
CDR3: CASSRGGTGSEPQHF
DNA: TGTGCCAGCAGCAGAGGGGGTACAGGGTCAGAGCCCCAGCATTTT

J: TRBJ1-3
D: NA
V: TRBV11-1
size: many
CDR3: CASSLAMQGGTGNTIYF
DNA: TGTGCCAGCAGCTTAGCGATGCAGGGAGGCACTGGAAACACCATATATTTT

J: TRBJ2-5
D: TRBD1
V: TRBV7-8
size: NA
CDR3: CASSFFVGQAGETQYF
DNA: TGTGCCAGCAGCTTCTTCGTGGGACAGGCCGGGGAGACCCAGTACTTC

J: TRBJ1-4
D: NA
V: TRBV6-6
size: few
CDR3: CASSYLAGSGYEKLFF
DNA: TGTGCCAGCAGTTATTTAGCCGGAAGCGGATATGAAAAACTGTTTTTT

J: TRBJ2-3
D: TRBD2
V: TRBV11-2
size: NA
CDR3: CASSLGRLAGASTDTQYF
DNA: TGTGCCAGCAGCTTAGGGAGACTAGCGGGAGCGAGCACAGATACGCAGTATTTT

J: TRBJ2-7
D: NA
V: TRBV19
size: many
CDR3: CASSMLSDTYEQYF
DNA: TGTGCCAGTAGTATGTTAAGTGACACCTACGAGCAGTACTTC

J: TRBJ2-1
D: TRBD2
V: TRBV12-3/TRBV12-4
size: many
CDR3: CASSLETSGYNEQFF
DNA: TGTGCCAGCAGTTTAGAGACTAGCGGATACAATGAGCAGTTCTTC

J: TRBJ2-7
D: NA
V: TRBV7-2
size: NA
CDR3: CASSLSEGCPYEQYF
DNA: TGTGCCAGCAGCTTATCCGAAGGATGTCCTTACGAGCAGTACTTC

J: TRBJ2-2
D: TRBD1
V: TRBV20-1
size: many
CDR3: CSARDEQGYGELFF
DNA: TGCAGTGCTAGAGACGAACAGGGGTACGGGGAGCTGTTTTTT

J: TRBJ1-6
D: NA
V: TRBV6-1
size: medium-sized
CDR3: CASSHFGGQNNSPLHF
DNA: TGTGCCAGCAGCCACTTTGGAGGACAGAATAATTCACCCCTCCACTTT

J: TRBJ1-1
D: NA
V: TRBV13
size: many
CDR3: CASSPGVNTEAFF
DNA: TGTGCCAGCAGCCCCGGGGTCAACACTGAAGCTTTCTTT

J: TRBJ2-1
D: TRBD1
V: TRBV3-1
size: NA
CDR3: CASSQEARTGPGNEQFF
DNA: TGTGCCAGCAGCCAAGAAGCCCGGACAGGGCCAGGCAATGAGCAGTTCTTC

J: TRBJ2-7
D: NA
V: TRBV7-3
size: many
CDR3: CASSPTPDYEQYF
DNA: TGTGCCAGCAGCCCTACCCCCGACTACGAGCAGTACTTC

J: TRBJ1-5
D: NA
V: TRBV3-1
size: many
CDR3: CASSARTGDYQPQHF
DNA: TGTGCCAGCAGCGCTCGGACGGGGGATTATCAGCCCCAGCATTTT

J: TRBJ2-1
D: NA
V: TRBV6-5
size: many
CDR3: CASSYSKGQGTFF
DNA: TGTGCCAGCAGTTACTCGAAAGGGCAGGGAACCTTCTTC

J: TRBJ2-5
D: TRBD2
V: TRBV20-1
size: NA
CDR3: CSARVRGRAVQETQYF
DNA: TGCAGTGCTAGAGTTCGTGGGAGGGCCGTCCAAGAGACCCAGTACTTC

J: TRBJ2-7
D: NA
V: TRBV28
size: NA
CDR3: CASSLCRQCEQYF
DNA: TGTGCCAGCAGTTTATGCAGACAGTGCGAGCAGTACTTC

J: TRBJ2-7
D: NA
V: TRBV18
size: many
CDR3: CASSRGHILYEQYF
DNA: TGTGCCAGCTCACGAGGGCATATCTTGTACGAGCAGTACTTC

J: TRBJ2-7
D: NA
V: TRBV2
size: NA
CDR3: CASSDCGHSYEQYF
DNA: TGTGCCAGCAGTGATTGCGGGCACTCCTACGAGCAGTACTTC

J: TRBJ2-7
D: TRBD1
V: TRBV7-2
size: many
CDR3: CASSLVWTGRYEQYF
DNA: TGTGCCAGCAGCTTAGTGTGGACAGGCCGCTACGAGCAGTACTTC

J: TRBJ1-5
D: NA
V: TRBV27
size: few
CDR3: CASSLSNDQPQHF
DNA: TGTGCCAGCAGCCTATCTAACGATCAGCCCCAGCATTTT

J: TRBJ2-7
D: TRBD1
V: TRBV30
size: once
CDR3: CAWGQDWVDQYF
DNA: TGTGCCTGGGGACAGGATTGGGTGGATCAGTACTTC

J: TRBJ2-3
D: NA
V: TRBV18
size: many
CDR3: CAGSPGPDSSDTQYF
DNA: TGTGCCGGCTCACCCGGGCCCGACAGCTCGGATACGCAGTATTTT